This TCR beta chain was captured by sequencing in a study of shared clonotypes between healthy human individuals. Study outcomes and limitations: Clonotypes shared by all four donors outscored non-shared clonotypes in generation probability. Clonotype sharing across a few donors was observed for about 4.8% of naive CD4 clonotypes. Represented diversity (both genetic and exposure-history) was limited by the small number of donors.

The germline V gene encodes CDR1 SGHVS and CDR2 FQNEAQ. Trimming pared 2 bases from V and 7 bases from J, leaving 6 bases between. This CDR3 contains 12 residues. Produced via immunoSEQ multiplex PCR; TCRdb's table is partial and in-frame only. The sample lists hundreds of thousands of clones, 92% occurring once. Naive CD8 cells lacked CD45RO and underwent positive selection for CCR7, leaving out terminally differentiated effector memory CD45RA+ cells. Concerning this clone itself: No antigen is known for it.

The sequenced sample consisted of naive CD8+ T cells sorted from blood. This receptor was identified in a man aged 25-40 years in good health. The chain is built from TRBV7-8 and TRBJ2-1; D unclear. CDR3 DNA sequence: TGTGCCAGCAGCTTAACGGAAAATGAGCAGTTCTTC. It codes for CASSLTENEQFF.